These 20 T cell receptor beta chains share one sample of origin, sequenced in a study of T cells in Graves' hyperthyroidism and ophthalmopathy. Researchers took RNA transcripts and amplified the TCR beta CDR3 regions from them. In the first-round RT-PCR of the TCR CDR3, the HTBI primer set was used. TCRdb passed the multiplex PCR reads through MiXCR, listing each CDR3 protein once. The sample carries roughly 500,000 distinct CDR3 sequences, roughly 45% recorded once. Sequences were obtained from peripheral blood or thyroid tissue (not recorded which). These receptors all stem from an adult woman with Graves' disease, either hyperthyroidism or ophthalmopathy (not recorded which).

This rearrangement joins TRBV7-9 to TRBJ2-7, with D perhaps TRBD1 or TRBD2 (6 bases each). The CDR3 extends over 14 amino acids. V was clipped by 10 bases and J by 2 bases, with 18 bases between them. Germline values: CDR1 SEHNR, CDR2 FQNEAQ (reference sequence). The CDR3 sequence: CAIADGGQTYEQYF. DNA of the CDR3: TGTGCCATTGCCGATGGGGGGCAGACCTACGAGCAGTACTTC.

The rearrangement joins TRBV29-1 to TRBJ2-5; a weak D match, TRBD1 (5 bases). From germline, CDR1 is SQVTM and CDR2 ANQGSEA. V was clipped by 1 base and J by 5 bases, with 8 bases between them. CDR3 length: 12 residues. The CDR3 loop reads CSVEGRVETQYF. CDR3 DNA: TGCAGCGTTGAAGGCAGGGTTGAGACCCAGTACTTC.

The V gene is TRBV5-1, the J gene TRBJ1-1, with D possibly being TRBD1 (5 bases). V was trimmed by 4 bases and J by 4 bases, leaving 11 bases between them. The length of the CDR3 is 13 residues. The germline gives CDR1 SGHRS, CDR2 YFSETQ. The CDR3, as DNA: TGCGCCAGCAGCAATACAGGATTCACTGAAGCTTTCTTT. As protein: CASSNTGFTEAFF. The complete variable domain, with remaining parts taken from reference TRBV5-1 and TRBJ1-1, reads KAGVTQTPRYLIKTRGQQVTLSCSPISGHRSVSWYQQTPGQGLQFLFEYFSETQRNKGNFPGRFSGRQFSNSRSEMNVSTLELGDSALYLCASSNTGFTEAFFGQGTRLTVV.

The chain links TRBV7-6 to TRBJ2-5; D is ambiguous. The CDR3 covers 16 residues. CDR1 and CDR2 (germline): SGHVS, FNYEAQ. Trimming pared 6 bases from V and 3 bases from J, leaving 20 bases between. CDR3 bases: TGTGCCAGCAGTTCTCTCCGGTGGGCTGGGGAAGAGACCCAGTACTTC. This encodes CASSSLRWAGEETQYF.

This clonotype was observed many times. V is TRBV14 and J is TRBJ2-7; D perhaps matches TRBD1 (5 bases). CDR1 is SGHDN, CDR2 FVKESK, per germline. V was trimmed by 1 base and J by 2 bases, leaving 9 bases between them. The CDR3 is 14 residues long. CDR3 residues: CASSQGSRAYEQYF. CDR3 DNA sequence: TGTGCCAGCAGCCAAGGTTCCAGGGCCTACGAGCAGTACTTC.

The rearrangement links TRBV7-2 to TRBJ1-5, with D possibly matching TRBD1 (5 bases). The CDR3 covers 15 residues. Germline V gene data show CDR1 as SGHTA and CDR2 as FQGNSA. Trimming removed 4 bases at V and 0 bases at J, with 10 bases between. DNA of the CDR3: TGTGCCAGCAGCTCAGGGACTCTTAGCAATCAGCCCCAGCATTTT. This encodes CASSSGTLSNQPQHF.

CDR3 region: CAIKETGVGTEAFF. CDR3 in DNA: TGTGCCATCAAGGAAACAGGGGTTGGGACTGAAGCTTTCTTT. The V call is TRBV10-3, the J call TRBJ1-1; TRBD1 matches at 7 bases. The CDR3 runs 14 residues. Germline CDR1 ENHRY, CDR2 SYGVKD. V shed 7 bases and J 5 bases; nucleotides not matched to a gene: 10.

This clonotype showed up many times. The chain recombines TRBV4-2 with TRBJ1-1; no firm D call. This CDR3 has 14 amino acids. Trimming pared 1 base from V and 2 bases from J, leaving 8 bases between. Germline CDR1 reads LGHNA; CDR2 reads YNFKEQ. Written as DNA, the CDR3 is TGTGCCAGCAGCCAAGGACAAACTAACACTGAAGCTTTCTTT. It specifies CASSQGQTNTEAFF.

CDR3 sequence (DNA): TGCAGCGTTTATGGGGTCTCTGGAAACACCATATATTTT. Translating it yields CSVYGVSGNTIYF. This chain uses TRBV29-1 with TRBJ1-3; the D is unclear. The CDR3 runs 13 residues. The germline V gene encodes CDR1 SQVTM and CDR2 ANQGSEA. V was trimmed by 5 bases and J by 0 bases, leaving 8 bases between them. The whole variable domain, remainder taken from reference TRBV29-1 and TRBJ1-3, is SAVISQKPSRDICQRGTSLTIQCQVDSQVTMMFWYRQQPGQSLTLIATANQGSEATYESGFVIDKFPISRPNLTFSTLTVSNMSPEDSSIYLCSVYGVSGNTIYFGEGSWLTVV.

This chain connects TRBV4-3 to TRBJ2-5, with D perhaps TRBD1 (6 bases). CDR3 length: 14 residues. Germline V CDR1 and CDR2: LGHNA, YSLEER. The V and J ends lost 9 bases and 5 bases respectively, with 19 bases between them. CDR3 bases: TGCGCCAGTCTCGAACAGGGTATCGGTGAGACCCAGTACTTC. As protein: CASLEQGIGETQYF.

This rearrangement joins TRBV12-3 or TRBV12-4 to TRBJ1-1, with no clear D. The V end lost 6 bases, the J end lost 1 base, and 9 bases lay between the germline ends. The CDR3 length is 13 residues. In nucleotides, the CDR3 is TGTGCCAGCAGGGACGCTAAGAACACTGAAGCTTTCTTT. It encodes CASRDAKNTEAFF.

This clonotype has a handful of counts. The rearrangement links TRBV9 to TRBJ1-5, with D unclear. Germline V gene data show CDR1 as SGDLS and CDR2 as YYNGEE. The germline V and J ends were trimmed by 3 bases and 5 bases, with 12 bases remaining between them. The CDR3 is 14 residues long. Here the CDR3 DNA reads TGTGCCAGCAGCGCGACACCTTCTGATCAGCCCCAGCATTTT. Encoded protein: CASSATPSDQPQHF.

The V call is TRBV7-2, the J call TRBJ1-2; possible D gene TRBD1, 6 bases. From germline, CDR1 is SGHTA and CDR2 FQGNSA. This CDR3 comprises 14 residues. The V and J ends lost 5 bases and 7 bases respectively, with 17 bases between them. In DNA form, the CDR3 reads TGTGCCAGCAGCGGGGGGGGGCCGGCTCCTGGCTACACCTTC. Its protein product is CASSGGGPAPGYTF.

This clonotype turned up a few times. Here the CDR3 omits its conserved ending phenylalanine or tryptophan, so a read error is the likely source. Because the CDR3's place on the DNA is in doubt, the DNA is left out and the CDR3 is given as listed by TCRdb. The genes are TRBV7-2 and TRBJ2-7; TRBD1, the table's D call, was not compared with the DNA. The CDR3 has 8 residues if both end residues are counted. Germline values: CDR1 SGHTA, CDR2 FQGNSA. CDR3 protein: CASSLPGQ.

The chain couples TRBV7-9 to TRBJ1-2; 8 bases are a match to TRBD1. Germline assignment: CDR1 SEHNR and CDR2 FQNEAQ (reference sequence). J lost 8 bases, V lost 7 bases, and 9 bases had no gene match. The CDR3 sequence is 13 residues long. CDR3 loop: CASNPTGDGGYTF. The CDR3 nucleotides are TGTGCCAGCAATCCGACAGGGGACGGGGGCTACACCTTC.

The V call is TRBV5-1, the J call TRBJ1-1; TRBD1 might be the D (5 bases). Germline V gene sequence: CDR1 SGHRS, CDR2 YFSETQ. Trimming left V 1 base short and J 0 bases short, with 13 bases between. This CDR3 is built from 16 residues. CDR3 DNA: TGCGCCAGCAGCTTGTCCCTAACAGGCTTGAACACTGAAGCTTTCTTT. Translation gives CASSLSLTGLNTEAFF.

The CDR3 nucleotides read TGTGCCAGCAGCCCACACGGGACAGGGGGATACGAGCAGTACTTC. Encoded protein: CASSPHGTGGYEQYF. The chain employs TRBV7-9 and TRBJ2-7, with 11 bases that match TRBD1. Germline CDR1 SEHNR, CDR2 FQNEAQ (reference sequence). V gave up 5 bases and J gave up 4 bases; unmatched junction bases: 7. This CDR3 comprises 15 residues.

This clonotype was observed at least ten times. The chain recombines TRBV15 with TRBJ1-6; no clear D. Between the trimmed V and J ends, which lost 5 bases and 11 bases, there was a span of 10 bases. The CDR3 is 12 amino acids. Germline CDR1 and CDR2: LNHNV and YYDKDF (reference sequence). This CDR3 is CATSLLNAPLHF. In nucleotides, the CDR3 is TGTGCCACCAGCCTCCTGAACGCACCCCTCCACTTT.

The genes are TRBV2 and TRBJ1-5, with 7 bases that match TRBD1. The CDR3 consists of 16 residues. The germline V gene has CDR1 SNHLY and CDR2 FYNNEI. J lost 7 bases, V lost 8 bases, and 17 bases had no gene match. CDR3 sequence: CASSPVSSTGEQPQHF. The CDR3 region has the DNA TGTGCCAGCTCACCCGTATCGTCTACAGGGGAGCAGCCCCAGCATTTT. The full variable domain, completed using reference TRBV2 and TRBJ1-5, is EPEVTQTPSHQVTQMGQEVILRCVPISNHLYFYWYRQILGQKVEFLVSFYNNEISEKSEIFDDQFSVERPDGSNFTLKIRSTKLEDSAMYFCASSPVSSTGEQPQHFGDGTRLSIL.

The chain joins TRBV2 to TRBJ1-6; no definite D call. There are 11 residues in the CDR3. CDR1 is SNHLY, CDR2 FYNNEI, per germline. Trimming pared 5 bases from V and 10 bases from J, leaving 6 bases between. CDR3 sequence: CASSSQSPLHF. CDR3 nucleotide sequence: TGTGCCAGCAGTTCCCAATCACCCCTCCACTTT.